The entry below describes one T cell receptor beta chain. The source of the sample is a study of graft-versus-host responses after intestinal transplantation. Trimming cost V 2 bases and J 6 bases, with 10 bases left between them. CDR3 length: 13 amino acids. CDR1 is MNHEY and CDR2 is SMNVEV in the germline V gene (reference sequence). The protocol was immunoSEQ multiplex PCR, while the TCRdb copy is restricted to in-frame clones and leaves out a portion. The table records 35,000 to 45,000 clones, 90% to 95% of them present only once. The material was PBMCs, obtained 16 days after intestinal transplant. J is TRBJ1-1 and V is TRBV27; D unclear. The origin of this receptor is a human patient who received an intestinal transplant, so some T cells may come from the graft donor. The CDR3 DNA reads TGTGCCAGCAGTTTAAGGGCACGCGCTGAAGCTTTCTTT. Protein sequence: CASSLRARAEAFF.